Below are 23 T cell receptor beta chains sequenced from a single sample in a study of lymphopenia after photon versus proton radiotherapy. Libraries were prepared by immunoSEQ multiplex PCR; TCRdb keeps only in-frame clonotypes and omits some of them. The sample has about 45,000 clones; about 85% are singletons. This sample comprised peripheral blood, obtained from a patient treated with photon-based radiotherapy. These receptors were taken from a middle-aged man with gastric cancer.

This chain links TRBV28 with TRBJ1-1; no firm D call. Germline CDR1 and CDR2: MDHEN and SYDVKM. The CDR3 has 15 amino acids. Trimming stripped 6 bases from V and 4 bases from J, with 18 bases between. The CDR3 sequence: CASSPRTARGTEAFF. As DNA, the CDR3 is TGTGCCAGCAGCCCCCGAACAGCCAGAGGCACTGAAGCTTTCTTT.

This rearrangement joins TRBV14 to TRBJ2-1; 10 bases map to TRBD1. The CDR3 has 17 amino acids. Trimming at V came to 2 bases and at J to 3 bases, leaving 7 bases not matched to a gene. Germline assignment: CDR1 SGHDN and CDR2 FVKESK. This chain's CDR3 is CASSQMTGTGDYNEQFF. The DNA for the CDR3 is TGTGCCAGCAGCCAAATGACCGGGACAGGGGACTACAATGAGCAGTTCTTC.

This clone turned up a few times. V is TRBV7-3 and J is TRBJ1-1; tentatively, D is TRBD1 (6 bases). V shed 2 bases and J shed 4 bases, with 14 bases lying between them. Germline V gene sequence: CDR1 SGHTA, CDR2 FQGTGA. The CDR3 consists of 15 residues. CDR3 sequence (DNA): TGTGCCAGCAGCTTAGGGGACACGAAAGTCACTGAAGCTTTCTTT. The encoded protein is CASSLGDTKVTEAFF.

This chain uses TRBV23-1 with TRBJ1-1, with 9 positions matching TRBD1. TRBV23-1 is an ORF for which the function is uncertain. V shed 3 bases and J 0 bases; nucleotides not matched to a gene: 17. The CDR3 has 20 amino acids. The CDR3 nucleotides read TGCGCCAGCAGTCACCCGGACAGGGGCGAGGGGGCGATTATGAACACTGAAGCTTTCTTT. Its translation is CASSHPDRGEGAIMNTEAFF.

The chain joins TRBV18 to TRBJ2-3, with D possibly TRBD2 on 6 matching bases. The length of the CDR3 is 12 residues. Germline assignment: CDR1 KGHSH and CDR2 LQKENI. V lost 5 bases to trimming and J lost 4 bases, with 7 bases between them. The CDR3 here is CASSGGADTQYF. CDR3 bases: TGTGCCAGCTCAGGAGGGGCAGATACGCAGTATTTT.

This chain joins TRBV15 and TRBJ2-7; possibly TRBD1 for D (5 bases). Trimming took off 4 bases at V and 5 bases at J, with 18 bases between the two ends. Germline-derived CDR1 and CDR2 are LNHNV and YYDKDF (reference sequence). The length of the CDR3 is 15 residues. CDR3 sequence: CATSTRVRAKNEQYF. CDR3 sequence (DNA): TGTGCCACCAGCACCCGGGTCAGGGCGAAAAACGAGCAGTACTTC.

The count of this clone is one. The CDR3 here is CASSLAQGAGGARQETQYF. In DNA form, the CDR3 reads TGTGCCAGCAGCTTAGCGCAGGGAGCAGGGGGCGCGAGGCAAGAGACCCAGTACTTC. The chain combines TRBV7-2 with TRBJ2-5; TRBD1 matches at 8 bases. Germline CDR1 and CDR2: SGHTA and FQGNSA. V was pared by 0 bases and J by 2 bases, with 14 bases of the junction left unmatched. This CDR3 contains 19 residues.

This CDR3 is CAWSVGPTYGYTF. CDR3 nucleotides: TGTGCCTGGAGCGTAGGGCCGACCTATGGCTACACCTTC. The chain carries TRBV30 and TRBJ1-2; D remains unclear. The germline gives CDR1 GTSNPN, CDR2 SVGIG (reference sequence). The CDR3 is 13 amino acids. Trimming cost V 3 bases and J 4 bases, with 12 bases left between them. Full variable domain (outside the CDR3, taken from reference TRBV30 and TRBJ1-2): SQTIHQWPATLVQPVGSPLSLECTVEGTSNPNLYWYRQAAGRGLQLLFYSVGIGQISSEVPQNLSASRPQDRQFILSSKKLLLSDSGFYLCAWSVGPTYGYTFGSGTRLTVV.

The rearrangement links TRBV7-9 to TRBJ2-2; 12 bases map to TRBD2. V was pared by 5 bases and J by 6 bases, with 16 bases of the junction left unmatched. The CDR3 covers 19 residues. Germline assignment: CDR1 SEHNR and CDR2 FQNEAQ (reference sequence). This CDR3 reads CASSPSPLAGGFKSGELFF. The CDR3 DNA is TGTGCCAGCAGCCCAAGCCCACTAGCGGGGGGATTTAAATCCGGGGAGCTGTTTTTT.

The V call is TRBV18, the J call TRBJ1-2, with no clear D. This CDR3 is 13 amino acids long. In germline, CDR1 is KGHSH, CDR2 LQKENI. Trimming removed 3 bases from V and 3 bases from J, with 8 bases in between. This CDR3 reads CASSPNGYYGYTF. The CDR3 nucleotides read TGTGCCAGCTCACCGAACGGGTACTATGGCTACACCTTC.

In its sample, this clone was seen once. The rearrangement joins TRBV27 to TRBJ2-7; D may match TRBD1 or TRBD2 (6 bases each). In germline, CDR1 is MNHEY, CDR2 SMNVEV (reference sequence). Trimming took off 0 bases at V and 2 bases at J, with 14 bases between the two ends. There are 16 residues in the CDR3. CDR3 nucleotide sequence: TGTGCCAGCAGTTTATCGACGACGGGGGCCGCCTACGAGCAGTACTTC. Translation: CASSLSTTGAAYEQYF.

The genes are TRBV7-2 and TRBJ2-3; D unresolved. This CDR3 comprises 15 residues. Germline V gene sequence: CDR1 SGHTA, CDR2 FQGNSA. Trimming removed 5 bases from V and 0 bases from J, with 12 bases in between. The CDR3 reads CASSPSGSSTDTQYF. The CDR3 bases are TGTGCCAGCAGCCCCTCGGGCTCAAGCACAGATACGCAGTATTTT.

The chain uses TRBV11-2 and TRBJ1-1; D possibly corresponds to TRBD1 (5 bases). CDR1 and CDR2 (germline): SGHAT, FQNNGV. The germline V and J ends were trimmed by 0 bases and 5 bases, with 13 bases remaining between them. The CDR3 extends over 15 amino acids. DNA for the CDR3: TGTGCCAGCAGCTTAGATATGGGGGGTGGTACTGAAGCTTTCTTT. Encoded protein: CASSLDMGGGTEAFF.

The rearrangement joins TRBV9 to TRBJ1-1; D is perhaps TRBD1 (5 bases). Trimming pared 0 bases from V and 1 base from J, leaving 7 bases between. Germline CDR1 and CDR2: SGDLS and YYNGEE. The CDR3 runs to 14 residues. DNA for the CDR3: TGTGCCAGCAGCGTAGGGGGCTGGAACACTGAAGCTTTCTTT. Amino acid sequence: CASSVGGWNTEAFF.

V usage is TRBV5-1 and J usage is TRBJ2-6; 7 bases map to TRBD1. The germline V gene has CDR1 SGHRS and CDR2 YFSETQ. The CDR3 loop spans 17 amino acids. After removal of 0 bases from V and 8 bases from J, the junction contained 11 bases not matched to a gene. In DNA form, the CDR3 reads TGCGCCAGCAGCTTGGACGGCAGGGGGTCTATGACCAACGTCCTGACTTTC. Translated: CASSLDGRGSMTNVLTF.

V is TRBV11-2 and J is TRBJ2-7; D call uncertain. V gave up 8 bases and J gave up 1 base, with 9 bases separating them. Per the germline V gene, CDR1 is SGHAT and CDR2 is FQNNGV. The CDR3 has 12 amino acids. The CDR3 spells CASEARSYEQYF. In DNA form, the CDR3 reads TGTGCCAGCGAGGCCCGGTCCTACGAGCAGTACTTC.

This chain uses TRBV21-1 with TRBJ1-6. TRBV21-1 is annotated as a pseudogene. There are 15 residues in the CDR3. The CDR3 sequence: CASKRSLRNNSPLHF. CDR3 bases: TGTGCCAGCAAAAGGAGCCTTCGAAATAATTCACCCCTCCACTTT.

This clone was detected a few times. This chain links TRBV4-1 with TRBJ2-1; D perhaps matches TRBD1 (5 bases). The V end lost 2 bases, the J end lost 5 bases, and 16 bases lay between the germline ends. Germline loops: CDR1 MGHRA, CDR2 YSYEKL. The length of the CDR3 is 16 residues. The DNA for the CDR3 is TGCGCCAGCAGCCAACGGTTTGGGGCTCGGGACAATGAGCAGTTCTTC. Translating gives CASSQRFGARDNEQFF.

V is TRBV18 and J is TRBJ2-7; 9 bases are a match to TRBD1. This CDR3 region has 13 residues. Per germline, CDR1 KGHSH and CDR2 LQKENI. With 4 bases clipped from V and 6 bases from J, the junction kept 4 bases outside the gene matches. The CDR3 protein is CASSRDRDREQYF. DNA for the CDR3: TGTGCCAGCTCACGGGACAGGGATCGCGAGCAGTACTTC.

CDR3 in amino acids: CASSGDRALNQPQHF. CDR3 in DNA: TGTGCCAGCAGTGGGGACAGAGCTCTTAATCAGCCCCAGCATTTT. The rearrangement joins TRBV6-1 to TRBJ1-5; 7 nucleotides align to TRBD1. This CDR3 has 15 amino acids. Germline CDR1 MNHNS, CDR2 SASEGT. Trimming cost V 4 bases and J 4 bases; bases outside gene matches: 7.

The rearrangement joins TRBV6-1 to TRBJ1-1, with TRBD1 as a possible D gene (5 bases). V lost 3 bases and J 1 base, leaving 12 bases between the germline ends. The CDR3 runs 15 residues. The germline CDR1 and CDR2 sequences are MNHNS and SASEGT. The CDR3 region is CASSDLGASNTEAFF. The DNA for the CDR3 is TGTGCCAGCAGTGACCTAGGGGCTTCGAACACTGAAGCTTTCTTT.

The chain recombines TRBV5-6 with TRBJ1-2; D gene unclear. The germline V gene has CDR1 SGHDT and CDR2 YYEEEE. This CDR3 region has 12 residues. V lost 0 bases, J lost 3 bases, and 3 bases lay in between. CDR3 amino acids: CASSLADYGYTF. The CDR3 DNA follows: TGTGCCAGCAGCTTGGCAGACTATGGCTACACCTTC.

The rearrangement uses TRBV5-4 and TRBJ1-5; D is unclear. Trimming pared 0 bases from V and 4 bases from J, leaving 5 bases between. The CDR3 spans 13 residues. The germline V gene encodes CDR1 SGHNT and CDR2 YYREEE (reference sequence). The CDR3 protein is CASSLDPNQPQHF. In DNA, the CDR3 is TGTGCCAGCAGCTTGGACCCAAATCAGCCCCAGCATTTT.